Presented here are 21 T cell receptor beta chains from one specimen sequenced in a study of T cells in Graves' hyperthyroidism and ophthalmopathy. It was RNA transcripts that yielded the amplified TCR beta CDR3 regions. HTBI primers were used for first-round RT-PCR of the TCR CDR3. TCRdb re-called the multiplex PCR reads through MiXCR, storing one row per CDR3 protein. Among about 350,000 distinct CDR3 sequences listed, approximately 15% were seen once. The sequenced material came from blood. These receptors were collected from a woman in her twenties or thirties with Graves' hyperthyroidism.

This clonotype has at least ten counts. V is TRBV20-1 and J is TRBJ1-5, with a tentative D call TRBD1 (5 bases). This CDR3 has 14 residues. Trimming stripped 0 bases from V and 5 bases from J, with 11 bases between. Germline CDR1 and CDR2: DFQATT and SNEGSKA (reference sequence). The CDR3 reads CSARDRGRDQPQHF. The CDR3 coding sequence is TGCAGTGCTAGAGATCGGGGGAGAGATCAGCCCCAGCATTTT.

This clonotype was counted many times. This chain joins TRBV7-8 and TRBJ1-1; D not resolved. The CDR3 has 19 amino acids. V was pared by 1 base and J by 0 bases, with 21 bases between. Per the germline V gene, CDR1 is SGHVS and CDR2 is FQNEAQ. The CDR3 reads CASSLVGVVVRRLNTEAFF. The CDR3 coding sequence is TGTGCCAGCAGCTTAGTCGGAGTGGTAGTCAGGAGACTGAACACTGAAGCTTTCTTT.

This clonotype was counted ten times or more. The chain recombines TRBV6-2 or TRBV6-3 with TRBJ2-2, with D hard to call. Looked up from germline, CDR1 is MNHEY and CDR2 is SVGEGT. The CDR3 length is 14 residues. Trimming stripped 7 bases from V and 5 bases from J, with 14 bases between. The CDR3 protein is CASKGRVRTGELFF. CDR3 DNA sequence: TGTGCCAGCAAAGGAAGAGTAAGAACCGGGGAGCTGTTTTTT.

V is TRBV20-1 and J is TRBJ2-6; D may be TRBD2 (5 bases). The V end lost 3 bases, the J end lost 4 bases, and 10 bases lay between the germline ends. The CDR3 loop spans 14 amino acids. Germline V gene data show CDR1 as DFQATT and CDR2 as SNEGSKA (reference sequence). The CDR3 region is CSASPPGGANVLTF. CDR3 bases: TGCAGTGCTAGCCCCCCGGGAGGGGCCAACGTCCTGACTTTC.

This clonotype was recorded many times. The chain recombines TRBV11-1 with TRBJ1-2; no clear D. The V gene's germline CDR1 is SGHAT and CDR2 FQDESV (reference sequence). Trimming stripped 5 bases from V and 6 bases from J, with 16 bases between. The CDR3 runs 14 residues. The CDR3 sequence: CASSLDTPTDGYTF. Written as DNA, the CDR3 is TGTGCCAGCAGCCTTGACACCCCAACTGATGGCTACACCTTC.

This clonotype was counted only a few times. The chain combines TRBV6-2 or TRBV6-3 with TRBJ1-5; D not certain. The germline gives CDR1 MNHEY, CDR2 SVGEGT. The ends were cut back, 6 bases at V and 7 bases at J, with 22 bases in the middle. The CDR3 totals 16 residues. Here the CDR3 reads CASSPSTAPSGQPQHF. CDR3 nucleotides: TGTGCCAGCAGCCCATCGACGGCCCCGTCCGGCCAGCCCCAGCATTTT.

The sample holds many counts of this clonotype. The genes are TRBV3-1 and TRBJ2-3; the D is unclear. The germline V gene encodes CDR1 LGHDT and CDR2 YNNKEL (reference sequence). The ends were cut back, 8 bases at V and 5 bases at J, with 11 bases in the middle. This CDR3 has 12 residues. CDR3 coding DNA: TGTGCCAGCCACAATGGGGTAGATACGCAGTATTTT. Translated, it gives CASHNGVDTQYF.

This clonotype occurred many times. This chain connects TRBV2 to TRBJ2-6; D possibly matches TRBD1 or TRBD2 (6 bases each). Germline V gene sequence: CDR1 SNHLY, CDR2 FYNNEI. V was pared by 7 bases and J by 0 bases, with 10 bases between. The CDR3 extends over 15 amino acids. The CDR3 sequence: CASTRGASGANVLTF. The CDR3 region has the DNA TGTGCCAGCACGAGGGGGGCCTCTGGGGCCAACGTCCTGACTTTC. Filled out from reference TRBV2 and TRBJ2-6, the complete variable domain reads EPEVTQTPSHQVTQMGQEVILRCVPISNHLYFYWYRQILGQKVEFLVSFYNNEISEKSEIFDDQFSVERPDGSNFTLKIRSTKLEDSAMYFCASTRGASGANVLTFGAGSRLTVL.

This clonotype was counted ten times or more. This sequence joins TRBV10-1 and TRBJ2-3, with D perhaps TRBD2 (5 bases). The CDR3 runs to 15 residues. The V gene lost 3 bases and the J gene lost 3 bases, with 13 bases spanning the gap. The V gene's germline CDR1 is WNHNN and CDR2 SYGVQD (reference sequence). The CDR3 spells CASSELYGKTDTQYF. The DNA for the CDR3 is TGCGCCAGCAGTGAATTGTACGGGAAAACAGATACGCAGTATTTT.

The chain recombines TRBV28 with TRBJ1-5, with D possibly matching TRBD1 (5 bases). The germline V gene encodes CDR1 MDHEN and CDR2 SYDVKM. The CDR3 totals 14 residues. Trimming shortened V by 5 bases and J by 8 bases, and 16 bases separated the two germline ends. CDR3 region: CASSALSRGEPQHF. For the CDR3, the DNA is TGTGCCAGCAGTGCCCTTTCGAGGGGTGAGCCCCAGCATTTT.

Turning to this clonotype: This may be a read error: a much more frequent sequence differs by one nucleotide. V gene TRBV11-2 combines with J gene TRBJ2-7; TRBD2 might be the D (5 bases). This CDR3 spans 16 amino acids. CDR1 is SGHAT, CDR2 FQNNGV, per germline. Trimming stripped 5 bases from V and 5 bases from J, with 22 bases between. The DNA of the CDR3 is TGTGCCAGCAGCCGCGAAGCCGGGAAAGCTTTAGACGAGCAGTACTTC. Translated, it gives CASSREAGKALDEQYF.

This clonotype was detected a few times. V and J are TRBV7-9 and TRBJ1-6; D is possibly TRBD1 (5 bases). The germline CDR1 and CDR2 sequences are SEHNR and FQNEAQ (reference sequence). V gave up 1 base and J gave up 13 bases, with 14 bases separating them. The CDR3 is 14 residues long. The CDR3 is CASSLGRSGAPLHF. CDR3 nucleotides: TGTGCCAGCAGCTTAGGCAGATCCGGGGCTCCCCTCCACTTT.

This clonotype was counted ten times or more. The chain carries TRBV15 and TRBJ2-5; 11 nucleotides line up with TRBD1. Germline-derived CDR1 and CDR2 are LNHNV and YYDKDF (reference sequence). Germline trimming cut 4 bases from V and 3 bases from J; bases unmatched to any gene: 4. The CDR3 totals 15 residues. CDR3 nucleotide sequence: TGTGCCACCAGCACAAGGACAGGGGGCGAAGAGACCCAGTACTTC. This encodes CATSTRTGGEETQYF.

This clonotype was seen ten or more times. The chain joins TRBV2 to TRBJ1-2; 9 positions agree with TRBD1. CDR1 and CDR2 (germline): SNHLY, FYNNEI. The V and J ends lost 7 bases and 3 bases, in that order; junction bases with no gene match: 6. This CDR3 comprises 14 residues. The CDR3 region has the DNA TGTGCCAGCATATCGACAGGGGGTTACTATGGCTACACCTTC. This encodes CASISTGGYYGYTF.

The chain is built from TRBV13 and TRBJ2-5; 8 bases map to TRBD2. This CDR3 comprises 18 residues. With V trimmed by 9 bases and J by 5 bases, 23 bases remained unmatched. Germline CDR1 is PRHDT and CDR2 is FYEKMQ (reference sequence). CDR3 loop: CASNIAGRSGSSGETQYF. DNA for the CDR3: TGTGCCAGTAATATAGCGGGACGATCGGGGTCGAGTGGGGAGACCCAGTACTTC.

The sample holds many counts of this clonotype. The CDR3 reads CASSFRQSSYEQYF. CDR3 in DNA: TGTGCCAGCAGTTTTAGGCAGAGCTCCTACGAGCAGTACTTC. The chain couples TRBV28 to TRBJ2-7, with D unclear. CDR1 is MDHEN, CDR2 SYDVKM, per germline. V shed 3 bases and J shed 0 bases, with 9 bases lying between them. This CDR3 is 14 amino acids long.

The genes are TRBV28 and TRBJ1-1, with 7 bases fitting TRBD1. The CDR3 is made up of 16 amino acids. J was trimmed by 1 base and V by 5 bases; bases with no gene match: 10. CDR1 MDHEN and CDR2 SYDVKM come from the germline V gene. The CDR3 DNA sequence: TGTGCCAGCAGTATCCCAACCGGGACAGCGAACACTGAAGCTTTCTTT. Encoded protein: CASSIPTGTANTEAFF. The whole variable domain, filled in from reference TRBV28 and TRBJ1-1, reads DVKVTQSSRYLVKRTGEKVFLECVQDMDHENMFWYRQDPGLGLRLIYFSYDVKMKEKGDIPEGYSVSREKKERFSLILESASTNQTSMYLCASSIPTGTANTEAFFGQGTRLTVV.

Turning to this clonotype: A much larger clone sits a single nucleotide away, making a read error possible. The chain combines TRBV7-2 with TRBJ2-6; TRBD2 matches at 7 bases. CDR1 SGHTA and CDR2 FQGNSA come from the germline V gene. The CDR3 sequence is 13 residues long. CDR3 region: CAVGGSGTNVLTF. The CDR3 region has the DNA TGTGCAGTGGGGGGGTCTGGGACCAACGTCCTGACTTTC.

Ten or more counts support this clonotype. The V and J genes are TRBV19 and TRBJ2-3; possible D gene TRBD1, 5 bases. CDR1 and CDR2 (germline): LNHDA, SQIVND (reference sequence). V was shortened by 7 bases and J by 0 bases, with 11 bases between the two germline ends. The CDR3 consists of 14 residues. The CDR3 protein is CASTARASTDTQYF. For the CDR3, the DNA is TGTGCCAGTACAGCCAGGGCTAGCACAGATACGCAGTATTTT.

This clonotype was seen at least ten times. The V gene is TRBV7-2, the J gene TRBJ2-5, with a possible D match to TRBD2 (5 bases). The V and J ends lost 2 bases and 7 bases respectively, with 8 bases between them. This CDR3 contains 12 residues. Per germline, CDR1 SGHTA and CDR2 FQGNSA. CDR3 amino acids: CASSLMAGTQYF. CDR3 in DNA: TGTGCCAGCAGCTTAATGGCGGGGACCCAGTACTTC.

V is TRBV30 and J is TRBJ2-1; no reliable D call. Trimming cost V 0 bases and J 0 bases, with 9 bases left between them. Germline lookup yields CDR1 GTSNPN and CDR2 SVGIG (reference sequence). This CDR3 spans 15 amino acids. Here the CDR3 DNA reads TGTGCCTGGAGTGTAGACCAGAGCTCCTACAATGAGCAGTTCTTC. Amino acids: CAWSVDQSSYNEQFF.